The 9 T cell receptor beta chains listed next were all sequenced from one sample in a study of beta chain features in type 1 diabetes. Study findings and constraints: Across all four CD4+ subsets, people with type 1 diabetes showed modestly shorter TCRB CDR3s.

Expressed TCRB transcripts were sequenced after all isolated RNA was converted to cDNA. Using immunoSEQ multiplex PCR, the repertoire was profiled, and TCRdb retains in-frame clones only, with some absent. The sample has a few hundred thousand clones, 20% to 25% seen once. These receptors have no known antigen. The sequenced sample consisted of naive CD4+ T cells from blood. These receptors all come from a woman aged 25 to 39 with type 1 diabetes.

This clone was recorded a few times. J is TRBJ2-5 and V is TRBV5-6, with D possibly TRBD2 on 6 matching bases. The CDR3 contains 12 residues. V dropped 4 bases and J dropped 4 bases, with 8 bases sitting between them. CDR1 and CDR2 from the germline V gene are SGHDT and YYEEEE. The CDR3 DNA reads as TGTGCCAGCAGCATGACTAGAGAGACCCAGTACTTC. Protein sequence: CASSMTRETQYF.

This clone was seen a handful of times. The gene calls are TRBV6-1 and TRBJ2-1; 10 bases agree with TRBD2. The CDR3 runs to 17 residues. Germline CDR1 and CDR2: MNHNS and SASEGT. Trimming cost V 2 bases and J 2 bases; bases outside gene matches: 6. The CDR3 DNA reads TGTGCCAGCAGTGAACAACTAGCGGGACCGCCCTACAATGAGCAGTTCTTC. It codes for CASSEQLAGPPYNEQFF.

CDR3 in amino acids: CASSTGTPLGTF. Written as DNA, the CDR3 is TGCGCCAGCAGCACCGGGACTCCTTTAGGCACCTTC. V gene TRBV5-1 combines with J gene TRBJ1-2; the D gene is possibly TRBD1 (5 bases). Trimming took 4 bases from V and 13 from J, leaving 17 bases between them. CDR3 length equals 12 residues. Germline V gives CDR1 SGHRS, CDR2 YFSETQ.

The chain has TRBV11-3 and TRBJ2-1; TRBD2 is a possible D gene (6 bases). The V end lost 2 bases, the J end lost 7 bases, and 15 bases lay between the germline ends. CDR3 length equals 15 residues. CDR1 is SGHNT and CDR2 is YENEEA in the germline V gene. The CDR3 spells CASSLPGSHRNEQFF. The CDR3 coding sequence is TGTGCCAGCAGCTTACCCGGGAGTCACAGGAATGAGCAGTTCTTC.

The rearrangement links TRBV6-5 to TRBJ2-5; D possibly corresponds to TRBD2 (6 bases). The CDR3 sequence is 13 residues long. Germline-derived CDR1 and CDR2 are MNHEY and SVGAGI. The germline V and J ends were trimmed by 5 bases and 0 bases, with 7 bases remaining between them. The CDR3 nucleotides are TGTGCCAGCAGTCTAGCGTACCAAGAGACCCAGTACTTC. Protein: CASSLAYQETQYF.

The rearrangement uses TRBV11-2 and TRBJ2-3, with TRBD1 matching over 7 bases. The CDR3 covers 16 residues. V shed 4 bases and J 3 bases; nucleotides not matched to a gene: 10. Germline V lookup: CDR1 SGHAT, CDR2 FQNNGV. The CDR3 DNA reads TGTGCCAGCAGCTCCGAGGGTTTCAGGGGGACAGATACGCAGTATTTT. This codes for CASSSEGFRGTDTQYF.

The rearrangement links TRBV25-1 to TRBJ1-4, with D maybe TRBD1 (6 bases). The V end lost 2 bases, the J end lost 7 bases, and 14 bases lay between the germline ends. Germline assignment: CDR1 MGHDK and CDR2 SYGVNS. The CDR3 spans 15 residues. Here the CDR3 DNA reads TGTGCCAGCAGTGAAGGTAAACAGGGAGCTGAAAAACTGTTTTTT. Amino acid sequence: CASSEGKQGAEKLFF.

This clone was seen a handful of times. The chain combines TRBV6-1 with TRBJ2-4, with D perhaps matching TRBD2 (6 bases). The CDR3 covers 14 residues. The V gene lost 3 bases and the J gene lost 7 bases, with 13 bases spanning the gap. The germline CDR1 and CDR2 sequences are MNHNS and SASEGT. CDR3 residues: CASSEFGGDNIQYF. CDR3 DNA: TGTGCCAGCAGTGAGTTCGGCGGGGACAACATTCAGTACTTC.

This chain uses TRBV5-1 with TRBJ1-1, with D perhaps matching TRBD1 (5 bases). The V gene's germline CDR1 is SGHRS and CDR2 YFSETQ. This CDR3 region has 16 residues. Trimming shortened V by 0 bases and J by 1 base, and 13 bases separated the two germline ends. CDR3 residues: CASSLGQLPGNTEAFF. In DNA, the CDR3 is TGCGCCAGCAGCTTGGGACAGCTACCGGGGAACACTGAAGCTTTCTTT.